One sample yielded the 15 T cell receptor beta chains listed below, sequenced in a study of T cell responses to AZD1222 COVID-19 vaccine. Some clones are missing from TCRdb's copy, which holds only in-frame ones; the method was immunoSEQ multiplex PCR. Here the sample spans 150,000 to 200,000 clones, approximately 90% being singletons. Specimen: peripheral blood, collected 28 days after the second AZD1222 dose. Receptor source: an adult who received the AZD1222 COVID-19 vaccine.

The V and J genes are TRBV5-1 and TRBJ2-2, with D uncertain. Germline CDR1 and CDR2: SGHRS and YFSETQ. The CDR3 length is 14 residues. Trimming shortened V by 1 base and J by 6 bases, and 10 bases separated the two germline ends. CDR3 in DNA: TGCGCCAGCAGCTTGTCGGGCCCACCCGGGGAGCTGTTTTTT. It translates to CASSLSGPPGELFF.

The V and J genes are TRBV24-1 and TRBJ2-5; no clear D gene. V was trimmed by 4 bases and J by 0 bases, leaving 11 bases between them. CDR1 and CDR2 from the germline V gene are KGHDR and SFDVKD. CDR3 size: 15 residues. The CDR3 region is CATSDPAEYQETQYF. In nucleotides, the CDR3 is TGTGCCACCAGTGACCCCGCGGAGTACCAAGAGACCCAGTACTTC.

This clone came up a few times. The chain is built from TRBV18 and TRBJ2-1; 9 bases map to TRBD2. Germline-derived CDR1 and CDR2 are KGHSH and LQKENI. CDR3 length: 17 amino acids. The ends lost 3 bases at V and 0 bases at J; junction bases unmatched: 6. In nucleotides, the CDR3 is TGTGCCAGCTCACCGCGACGACTAGCGGACTCCTACAATGAGCAGTTCTTC. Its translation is CASSPRRLADSYNEQFF.

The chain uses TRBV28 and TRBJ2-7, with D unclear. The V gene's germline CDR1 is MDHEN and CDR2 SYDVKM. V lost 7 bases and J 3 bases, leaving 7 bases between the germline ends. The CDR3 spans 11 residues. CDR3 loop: CASKGNYEQYF. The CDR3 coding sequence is TGTGCCAGCAAAGGTAACTACGAGCAGTACTTC.

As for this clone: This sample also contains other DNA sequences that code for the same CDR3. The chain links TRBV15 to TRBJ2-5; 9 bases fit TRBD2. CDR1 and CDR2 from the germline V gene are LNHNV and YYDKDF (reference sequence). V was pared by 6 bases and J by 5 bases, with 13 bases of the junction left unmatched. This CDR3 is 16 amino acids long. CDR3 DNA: TGTGCCACCAGTCAGGGCCTTAGCGGGAGTGTTGAGACCCAGTACTTC. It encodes CATSQGLSGSVETQYF.

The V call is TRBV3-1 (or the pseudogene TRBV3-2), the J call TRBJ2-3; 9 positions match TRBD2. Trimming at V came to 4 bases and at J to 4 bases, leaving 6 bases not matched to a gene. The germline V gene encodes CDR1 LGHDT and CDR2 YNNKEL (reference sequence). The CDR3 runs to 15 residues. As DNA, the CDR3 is TGTGCCAGCAGCCGGGCGGGAGGGGTAGCAGATACGCAGTATTTT. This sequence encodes CASSRAGGVADTQYF.

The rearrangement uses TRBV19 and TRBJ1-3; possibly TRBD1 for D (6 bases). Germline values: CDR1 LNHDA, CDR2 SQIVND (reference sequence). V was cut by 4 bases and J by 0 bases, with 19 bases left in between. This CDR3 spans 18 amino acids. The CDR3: CASSRGGPRRSSGNTIYF. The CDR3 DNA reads TGTGCCAGTAGTAGGGGGGGGCCGCGGAGAAGCTCTGGAAACACCATATATTTT. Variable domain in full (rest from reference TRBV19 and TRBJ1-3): DGGITQSPKYLFRKEGQNVTLSCEQNLNHDAMYWYRQDPGQGLRLIYYSQIVNDFQKGDIAEGYSVSREKKESFPLTVTSAQKNPTAFYLCASSRGGPRRSSGNTIYFGEGSWLTVV.

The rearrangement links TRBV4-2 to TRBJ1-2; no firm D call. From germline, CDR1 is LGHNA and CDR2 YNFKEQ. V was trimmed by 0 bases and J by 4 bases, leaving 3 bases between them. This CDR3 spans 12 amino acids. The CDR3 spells CASSQEVYGYTF. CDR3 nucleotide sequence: TGTGCCAGCAGCCAAGAAGTCTATGGCTACACCTTC.

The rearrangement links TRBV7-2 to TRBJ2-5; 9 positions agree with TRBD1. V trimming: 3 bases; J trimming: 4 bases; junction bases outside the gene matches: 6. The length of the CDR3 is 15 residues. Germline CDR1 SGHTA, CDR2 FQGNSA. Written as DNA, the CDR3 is TGTGCCAGCAGCTTTGACAGGGGGGGAGGAGAGACCCAGTACTTC. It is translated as CASSFDRGGGETQYF.

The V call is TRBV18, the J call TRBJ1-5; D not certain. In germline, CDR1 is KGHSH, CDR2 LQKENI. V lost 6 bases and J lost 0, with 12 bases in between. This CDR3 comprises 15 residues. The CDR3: CASSLGPYSNQPQHF. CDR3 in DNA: TGTGCCAGCTCGCTGGGTCCCTATAGCAATCAGCCCCAGCATTTT.

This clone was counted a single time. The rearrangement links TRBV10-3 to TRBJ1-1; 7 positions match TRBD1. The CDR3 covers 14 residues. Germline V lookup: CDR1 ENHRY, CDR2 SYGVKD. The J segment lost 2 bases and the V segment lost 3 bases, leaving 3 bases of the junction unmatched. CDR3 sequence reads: CAISERDRNTEAFF. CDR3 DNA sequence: TGTGCCATCAGTGAAAGGGACAGAAACACTGAAGCTTTCTTT.

The DNA for the CDR3 is TGTGCCAGCAGTGGGGGACTAGCGGGAGTGGGGCGCAATGAGCAGTTCTTC. Its protein product is CASSGGLAGVGRNEQFF. The chain uses TRBV2 and TRBJ2-1; TRBD2 aligns across 14 bases. Germline V gene lookup returns CDR1 SNHLY and CDR2 FYNNEI. V shed 4 bases and J 6 bases; nucleotides not matched to a gene: 8. This CDR3 is 17 amino acids long.

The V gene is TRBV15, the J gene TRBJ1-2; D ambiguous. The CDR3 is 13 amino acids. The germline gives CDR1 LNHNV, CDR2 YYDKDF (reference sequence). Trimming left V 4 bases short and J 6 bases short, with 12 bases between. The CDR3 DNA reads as TGTGCCACCAGCATACACGCCACGGATGGCTACACCTTC. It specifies CATSIHATDGYTF.

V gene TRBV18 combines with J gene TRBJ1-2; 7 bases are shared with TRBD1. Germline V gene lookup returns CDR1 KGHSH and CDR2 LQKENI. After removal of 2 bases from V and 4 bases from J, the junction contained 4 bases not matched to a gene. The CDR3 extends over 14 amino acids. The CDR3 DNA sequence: TGTGCCAGCTCACCAGGACAGGAAGTCTATGGCTACACCTTC. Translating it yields CASSPGQEVYGYTF.

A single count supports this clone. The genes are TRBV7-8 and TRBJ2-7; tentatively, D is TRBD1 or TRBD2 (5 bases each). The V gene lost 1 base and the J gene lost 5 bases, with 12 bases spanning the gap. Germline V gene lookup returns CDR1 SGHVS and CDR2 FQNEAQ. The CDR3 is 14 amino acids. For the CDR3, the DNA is TGTGCCAGCAGCTTAGGTGCAGGGAGAAACGAGCAGTACTTC. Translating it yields CASSLGAGRNEQYF.